This paragraph reports one T cell receptor (beta chain). Its antigen remains unknown. Sampled blood was obtained at baseline, cycle 4 day 1, and cycle 7 day 1. These data originate in a study of OX40 agonist ivuxolimab in advanced cancers. Study details: Aged about 23 to 90 with a mean of roughly 65 years, they were approximately 80% male.

Study-wide findings and caveats: Averaged across samples, CD8+ T cells carried more expanded clones than CD4+ did. Normalized expansion of T-cell clones was also low for some nonresponders.

Here immunoSEQ multiplex PCR was the method, and the copy in TCRdb shows in-frame clones only, minus some. The sample has about 68,000 clones; roughly nine tenths are singletons. This receptor was obtained from an adult with an advanced solid tumor such as melanoma, head and neck, liver or kidney cancer. The sequencing used CD4+ or CD8+ T cells sorted from blood, collected in a trial of the OX40 agonist ivuxolimab.

DNA of the CDR3: TGTGCCAGCAGCTTTGGGAGCGGGAATGCCTACGAGCAGTACTTC. This sequence encodes CASSFGSGNAYEQYF. The chain combines TRBV11-1 with TRBJ2-7; the match to TRBD2 covers 7 bases. This CDR3 region has 15 residues. The J segment lost 2 bases and the V segment lost 3 bases, leaving 7 bases of the junction unmatched. Germline CDR1 SGHAT, CDR2 FQDESV (reference sequence).